This TCR beta chain was captured in a study of T cell changes during pregnancy in multiple sclerosis. This clone was counted between two and nine times. The assay was immunoSEQ multiplex PCR, and TCRdb's table has in-frame clones only and misses some. The sample contains around 70,000 clones, roughly 92% of which appear only once. This CDR3 has 17 residues. The sequence derives from a female donor with multiple sclerosis, enrolled in a pregnancy study. V and J are TRBV1 and TRBJ2-4; the table assigns TRBD2, which was not confirmed against the DNA. TRBV1 is classified as a pseudogene. The material sequenced was peripheral blood, taken before pregnancy. The CDR3 region has the DNA TGCACCAGCAGCGCCGTCCACCCGGGGTACGCCAAAAACATTCAGTACTTC. This encodes CTSSAVHPGYAKNIQYF.